The 28 T cell receptor beta chains given below trace back to one sample, sequenced in a study of shared clonotypes between healthy human individuals. Measured with immunoSEQ multiplex PCR; TCRdb has only the in-frame clones, and not every one. The sample has a few million clones; approximately 96% are singletons. Sequencing was carried out using naive CD4+ T cells sorted from blood. The subset here: CD45RA+ positively selected. All receptors derive from a man in his late teens or twenties in good health.

This chain connects TRBV4-1 to TRBJ2-3; the D gene is possibly TRBD2 (6 bases). The CDR3 length is 14 residues. Germline V gene lookup returns CDR1 MGHRA and CDR2 YSYEKL. Deletions cut 0 bases from V and 8 bases from J, with 12 bases between. This chain's CDR3 is CASSQEEGAGTQYF. Here the CDR3 DNA reads TGCGCCAGCAGCCAAGAGGAGGGAGCGGGTACGCAGTATTTT.

The chain couples TRBV6-5 to TRBJ2-7, with a possible D match to TRBD1 (5 bases). The germline CDR1 and CDR2 sequences are MNHEY and SVGAGI. V was pared by 8 bases and J by 1 base, with 12 bases between. This CDR3 has 13 amino acids. In nucleotides, the CDR3 is TGTGCCAGCGGGCCAGGGCCATCCTACGAGCAGTACTTC. Protein product: CASGPGPSYEQYF.

The chain employs TRBV18 and TRBJ2-7; 7 nucleotides line up with TRBD1. Per the germline V gene, CDR1 is KGHSH and CDR2 is LQKENI. The junction had 4 bases not matched to a gene; V was cut back by 1 base and J by 1 base. The CDR3 is made up of 15 amino acids. As DNA, the CDR3 is TGTGCCAGCTCACCACGAAGGGGACAGTCCTACGAGCAGTACTTC. This codes for CASSPRRGQSYEQYF. The full variable domain, completed using reference TRBV18 and TRBJ2-7, is NAGVMQNPRHLVRRRGQEARLRCSPMKGHSHVYWYRQLPEEGLKFMVYLQKENIIDESGMPKERFSAEFPKEGPSILRIQQVVRGDSAAYFCASSPRRGQSYEQYFGPGTRLTVT.

This rearrangement joins TRBV12-5 to TRBJ1-1; unclear D gene. Trimming stripped 7 bases from V and 2 bases from J, with 20 bases between. The CDR3 runs 16 residues. The germline CDR1 and CDR2 sequences are LGHNT and FRNRAP. This chain's CDR3 is CASARPAAPINTEAFF. Written as DNA, the CDR3 is TGTGCTAGTGCCCGCCCGGCTGCCCCAATAAACACTGAAGCTTTCTTT.

This clone has a single count. This chain links TRBV10-1 with TRBJ2-1; the match to TRBD1 covers 11 bases. V dropped 5 bases and J dropped 6; count of bases not matched to a gene: 6. CDR3 length: 15 residues. Germline V gives CDR1 WNHNN, CDR2 SYGVQD (reference sequence). CDR3 protein: CASSQPGQGGNEQFF. CDR3 in DNA: TGCGCCAGCAGTCAACCGGGACAGGGGGGCAATGAGCAGTTCTTC.

The chain joins TRBV6-1 to TRBJ2-7; D is uncertain. The germline V gene has CDR1 MNHNS and CDR2 SASEGT. V dropped 4 bases and J dropped 4 bases, with 14 bases sitting between them. The CDR3 has 14 residues. This CDR3 is CASSATFSSYEQYF. The CDR3 DNA reads as TGTGCCAGCAGTGCCACATTCTCCAGTTACGAGCAGTACTTC.

The rearrangement joins TRBV4-1 to TRBJ2-3; D is possibly TRBD2 (5 bases). Between the trimmed V and J ends, which lost 1 base and 0 bases, there was a span of 11 bases. The CDR3 loop spans 16 amino acids. Germline loops: CDR1 MGHRA, CDR2 YSYEKL. CDR3 nucleotide sequence: TGCGCCAGCAGCCAAGCTTGGGAGTCTAGCACAGATACGCAGTATTTT. This encodes CASSQAWESSTDTQYF.

This clone was detected only once. The genes are TRBV19 and TRBJ2-1; the match to TRBD2 covers 11 bases. CDR3 length: 17 amino acids. The germline gives CDR1 LNHDA, CDR2 SQIVND (reference sequence). V shed 0 bases, J shed 9 bases, and the junction held 10 bases outside the gene matches. CDR3 coding DNA: TGTGCCAGTAGTATAGAGATTAGGGCTAGCGGGAGGACTGAGCAGTTCTTC. Its protein product is CASSIEIRASGRTEQFF.

J is TRBJ2-2 and V is TRBV5-6; TRBD1 aligns across 11 bases. J was trimmed by 8 bases and V by 0 bases; bases with no gene match: 9. Germline V gives CDR1 SGHDT, CDR2 YYEEEE. This CDR3 is built from 17 residues. CDR3 nucleotides: TGTGCCAGCAGCTTGGTAACCGGACAGGGGGCGTATGGGGAGCTGTTTTTT. This encodes CASSLVTGQGAYGELFF.

In DNA form, the CDR3 reads TGTGCCAGCAGTTACCGGTCAGGGCTTTCCTACGAGCAGTACTTC. It encodes CASSYRSGLSYEQYF. J is TRBJ2-7 and V is TRBV6-5, with D perhaps matching TRBD1 (5 bases). The germline V gene encodes CDR1 MNHEY and CDR2 SVGAGI. Trimming shortened V by 2 bases and J by 1 base, and 12 bases separated the two germline ends. This CDR3 comprises 15 residues.

This clone was recorded once. This rearrangement joins TRBV6-6 to TRBJ1-5; 10 nucleotides align to TRBD1. This CDR3 contains 15 residues. The V segment lost 10 bases and the J segment 1 base; nucleotides outside the gene matches: 7. Germline CDR1 MNHNY, CDR2 SVGAGI (reference sequence). The CDR3 spells CATAGGQGSNQPQHF. The CDR3 region has the DNA TGTGCCACCGCGGGGGGACAGGGGAGCAATCAGCCCCAGCATTTT.

The rearrangement uses TRBV10-3 and TRBJ2-5; 8 bases match TRBD1. The CDR3 sequence is 18 residues long. The germline gives CDR1 ENHRY, CDR2 SYGVKD. V shed 2 bases and J 3 bases; nucleotides not matched to a gene: 14. The CDR3 region has the DNA TGTGCCATCAGTGAGAAAGGACAGGGTGGCTCGTTTAAAGAGACCCAGTACTTC. It codes for CAISEKGQGGSFKETQYF.

The genes are TRBV9 and TRBJ2-5; possibly TRBD1 or TRBD2 for D (5 bases each). The CDR3 length is 15 residues. V was pared by 0 bases and J by 4 bases, with 13 bases between. From germline, CDR1 is SGDLS and CDR2 YYNGEE. The CDR3: CASSVGGPTPETQYF. The CDR3 nucleotides are TGTGCCAGCAGCGTAGGGGGACCCACCCCAGAGACCCAGTACTTC.

A single count supports this clone. This sequence joins TRBV10-3 and TRBJ2-4; possible D gene TRBD1, 6 bases. The CDR3 spans 14 residues. The germline V gene has CDR1 ENHRY and CDR2 SYGVKD. V lost 3 bases, J lost 7 bases, and 13 bases lay in between. The CDR3 DNA follows: TGTGCCATCAGTGATAACAGGGATGGCAACATTCAGTACTTC. It is translated as CAISDNRDGNIQYF.

The chain is built from TRBV6-1 and TRBJ2-2; D possibly corresponds to TRBD2 (5 bases). The V gene lost 1 base and the J gene lost 15 bases, with 15 bases spanning the gap. Germline CDR1 is MNHNS and CDR2 is SASEGT. The CDR3 is 13 residues long. The CDR3: CASSEEIRLRVFF. Written as DNA, the CDR3 is TGTGCCAGCAGTGAAGAGATCCGACTAAGGGTGTTTTTT.

The V gene is TRBV2, the J gene TRBJ2-3; perhaps TRBD2 as D (6 bases). The CDR3 covers 14 residues. The V gene lost 4 bases and the J gene lost 3 bases, with 11 bases spanning the gap. Per the germline V gene, CDR1 is SNHLY and CDR2 is FYNNEI. This chain's CDR3 is CASSAQLATDTQYF. The CDR3, as DNA: TGTGCCAGCAGTGCCCAACTAGCAACAGATACGCAGTATTTT.

This clone was found once. The CDR3 carries no conserved terminal phenylalanine or tryptophan, so it likely arises from a read error. This chain connects TRBV7-2 to TRBJ1-6; 7 nucleotides agree with TRBD1. Germline V CDR1 and CDR2: SGHTA, FQGNSA. This CDR3 comprises 15 residues. Unmatched junction bases numbered 6, after V lost 1 base and J lost 9 bases. For the CDR3, the DNA is TGTGCCAGCAGCTTAGAGGGCAGGGGGGTTTCACCCCTCCACTAT. Residues: CASSLEGRGVSPLHY.

This clone was detected only once. The V call is TRBV6-6, the J call TRBJ2-1; 7 nucleotides line up with TRBD2. The germline CDR1 and CDR2 sequences are MNHNY and SVGAGI (reference sequence). The V segment lost 0 bases and the J segment 10 bases; nucleotides outside the gene matches: 12. The CDR3 is made up of 16 amino acids. For the CDR3, the DNA is TGTGCCAGCAGTTACTCCCTAAGGGGAGGGCCCGAGGAGCAGTTCTTC. This encodes CASSYSLRGGPEEQFF.

V usage is TRBV6-1 and J usage is TRBJ2-5; D is ambiguous. Germline V gene lookup returns CDR1 MNHNS and CDR2 SASEGT. Trimming removed 2 bases from V and 5 bases from J, with 12 bases in between. This CDR3 is 14 amino acids long. This CDR3 reads CASSEKIFRETQYF. In nucleotides, the CDR3 is TGTGCCAGCAGTGAAAAGATTTTTCGCGAGACCCAGTACTTC.

The V call is TRBV18, the J call TRBJ2-7; TRBD1 aligns across 7 bases. This CDR3 has 14 amino acids. The germline CDR1 and CDR2 sequences are KGHSH and LQKENI. Unmatched junction bases numbered 7, after V lost 3 bases and J lost 5 bases. In DNA form, the CDR3 reads TGTGCCAGCTCACCGACAGGGCCATCTCACGAGCAGTACTTC. Translating gives CASSPTGPSHEQYF.

V usage is TRBV5-8 and J usage is TRBJ2-7, with 7 bases fitting TRBD1. Trimming cost V 6 bases and J 2 bases; bases outside gene matches: 5. Germline CDR1 SGHTS, CDR2 YDEGEE. The CDR3 is 13 residues long. CDR3: CASTATGTYEQYF. As DNA, the CDR3 is TGTGCCAGCACCGCGACAGGGACCTACGAGCAGTACTTC.

The chain has TRBV7-3 and TRBJ2-2; D is uncertain. V was shortened by 1 base and J by 4 bases, with 16 bases between the two germline ends. The CDR3 is 17 residues long. Looked up from germline, CDR1 is SGHTA and CDR2 is FQGTGA. The CDR3 loop reads CASSLRGGVGSTGELFF. The CDR3 DNA reads TGTGCCAGCAGCTTAAGGGGTGGGGTCGGCTCCACCGGGGAGCTGTTTTTT.

The chain has TRBV7-9 and TRBJ1-6, with D perhaps TRBD1 (5 bases). CDR3 size: 12 residues. The V gene's germline CDR1 is SEHNR and CDR2 FQNEAQ (reference sequence). Deletions cut 7 bases from V and 16 bases from J, with 17 bases between. Here the CDR3 reads CASTNPGGTLHF. The CDR3 nucleotides read TGTGCCAGCACCAACCCCGGGGGAACTCTCCACTTT.

The rearrangement joins TRBV7-6 to TRBJ1-6; no firm D call. CDR3 size: 15 residues. V was shortened by 0 bases and J by 6 bases, with 9 bases between the two germline ends. Germline V gene sequence: CDR1 SGHVS, CDR2 FNYEAQ. CDR3 in amino acids: CASSLAAGSNSPLHF. The CDR3 coding sequence is TGTGCCAGCAGCTTAGCGGCCGGCAGTAATTCACCCCTCCACTTT.

This CDR3 is CASSWIQTDTQYF. The CDR3 nucleotides read TGTGCCAGCAGTTGGATTCAGACAGATACGCAGTATTTT. The genes are TRBV6-5 and TRBJ2-3; D is unclear. The CDR3 is made up of 13 amino acids. CDR1 is MNHEY, CDR2 SVGAGI, per germline. Trimming pared 4 bases from V and 3 bases from J, leaving 8 bases between.

The chain recombines TRBV30 with TRBJ2-3; 8 positions agree with TRBD2. The germline CDR1 and CDR2 sequences are GTSNPN and SVGIG (reference sequence). The junction had 12 bases not matched to a gene; V was cut back by 4 bases and J by 6 bases. The CDR3 spans 15 residues. CDR3 residues: CAWNSRGANGDTQYF. The CDR3 coding sequence is TGTGCCTGGAACTCGCGGGGGGCTAACGGGGATACGCAGTATTTT.

In this sample, this clone turned up once. The chain is built from TRBV10-3 and TRBJ1-1; TRBD1 matches at 9 bases. Germline CDR1 is ENHRY and CDR2 is SYGVKD. V shed 0 bases and J 12 bases; nucleotides not matched to a gene: 8. The CDR3 runs 14 residues. CDR3 bases: TGTGCCATCAGTGAGTCCCCGGGACAGGGTGAGACTTTCTTT. This translates into CAISESPGQGETFF.

The chain carries TRBV11-3 and TRBJ2-7; 11 bases align to TRBD2. With V trimmed by 1 base and J by 6 bases, 8 bases remained unmatched. CDR3 length: 16 amino acids. CDR1 and CDR2 from the germline V gene are SGHNT and YENEEA. The CDR3 coding sequence is TGTGCCAGCAGCTTAGCATCCGGGACTAGCGGAGGCGAGCAGTACTTC. Translated, it gives CASSLASGTSGGEQYF.